This passage covers 32 T cell receptor beta chains from one sample sequenced in a study of CXCR4 blockade with PD-1 therapy in pancreatic cancer. TCRdb's copy holds only in-frame clones and misses some; the assay was immunoSEQ multiplex PCR. The profile shows 4,000 to 6,500 clones, 55% of them singletons. Sequenced: tumor tissue. The receptors stem from a human donor with pancreatic ductal adenocarcinoma.

The chain employs TRBV6-8 and TRBJ2-7; D may be TRBD2 (5 bases). The ends were cut back, 6 bases at V and 2 bases at J, with 11 bases in the middle. The CDR3 length is 13 residues. Germline V gene lookup returns CDR1 MNHGY and CDR2 SAAAGT. For the CDR3, the DNA is TGTGCCAGCAGGGAGGCCGGACCCTACGAGCAGTACTTC. It codes for CASREAGPYEQYF.

On this clone itself: At one of its ends the junction is not consistent with the germline gene, which may arise from a read error. J is TRBJ2-1 and V is TRBV19; 9 bases are shared with TRBD2. The CDR3 sequence is 17 residues long. Germline V lookup: CDR1 LNHDA, CDR2 SQIVND (reference sequence). The CDR3 reads CASSIEGSGSSYNEQFF. The CDR3 DNA follows: TGTGCCAGTAGTATAGAGGGTAGCGGGAGCTCCTACAATGAACAGTTCTTC.

The CDR3 DNA reads as TGTGCCAGTAGTATAGACAGGGCAGGGTTTCAGCCCCAGCATTTT. Encoded protein: CASSIDRAGFQPQHF. The rearrangement links TRBV19 to TRBJ1-5, with D possibly being TRBD1 (5 bases). CDR1 and CDR2 from the germline V gene are LNHDA and SQIVND (reference sequence). Trimming removed 0 bases at V and 6 bases at J, with 12 bases between. The CDR3 is made up of 15 amino acids.

In this sample, this clone turned up a few times. V gene TRBV6-8 combines with J gene TRBJ2-3; D call uncertain. Looked up from germline, CDR1 is MNHGY and CDR2 is SAAAGT. The CDR3 extends over 15 amino acids. V was pared by 10 bases and J by 2 bases, with 19 bases between. The CDR3 DNA is TGTGCCACCCTACCAAACCCGACTGTCACAGATACGCAGTATTTT. It is translated as CATLPNPTVTDTQYF.

The chain is built from TRBV28 and TRBJ2-7; D is uncertain. Germline CDR1 and CDR2: MDHEN and SYDVKM. Trimming took off 7 bases at V and 4 bases at J, with 23 bases between the two ends. This CDR3 is 16 amino acids long. This CDR3 reads CASKRSSWLNPYEQYF. The CDR3 coding sequence is TGTGCCAGCAAAAGAAGCTCTTGGTTGAATCCTTACGAGCAGTACTTC.

J is TRBJ2-1 and V is TRBV30, with 8 bases matching TRBD2. CDR3 length: 16 amino acids. The trim removed 3 bases at V and 10 bases at J, leaving 17 bases unmatched. The germline V gene encodes CDR1 GTSNPN and CDR2 SVGIG (reference sequence). In nucleotides, the CDR3 is TGTGCCTGGAGGAACTCCGGCGGGGGGCGGGCCGGGGAGCAGTTCTTC. It codes for CAWRNSGGGRAGEQFF.

This clone was seen a single time. The chain uses TRBV28 and TRBJ2-3, with D possibly being TRBD2 (6 bases). The germline V gene has CDR1 MDHEN and CDR2 SYDVKM. Trimming pared 6 bases from V and 3 bases from J, leaving 19 bases between. This CDR3 has 16 amino acids. DNA of the CDR3: TGTGCCAGCAGACCCTCGGGGGATTCCTGGACAGATACGCAGTATTTT. Amino acid sequence: CASRPSGDSWTDTQYF.

The CDR3 loop reads CASSLVRGVDYEQYF. For the CDR3, the DNA is TGCGCCAGCAGCTTGGTGAGGGGCGTCGATTACGAGCAGTACTTC. The V and J genes are TRBV5-1 and TRBJ2-7; D may be TRBD1 or TRBD2 (5 bases each). The CDR3 extends over 15 amino acids. From germline, CDR1 is SGHRS and CDR2 YFSETQ. Trimming left V 0 bases short and J 4 bases short, with 14 bases between.

The table lists this clone with a count of one. The genes are TRBV19 and TRBJ1-3, with D possibly matching TRBD1 (5 bases). The CDR3 has 12 residues. CDR1 and CDR2 (germline): LNHDA, SQIVND (reference sequence). For the CDR3, the DNA is TGTGCTCTTGGGGGAGCTGGAAACACCATATATTTT. Its translation: CALGGAGNTIYF. The complete variable domain, with remaining parts taken from reference TRBV19 and TRBJ1-3, reads DGGITQSPKYLFRKEGQNVTLSCEQNLNHDAMYWYRQDPGQGLRLIYYSQIVNDFQKGDIAEGYSVSREKKESFPLTVTSAQKNPTAFYLCALGGAGNTIYFGEGSWLTVV.

The CDR3 loop reads CASRPMAGSGEKLFF. The DNA for the CDR3 is TGCGCCAGCAGGCCAATGGCAGGGAGTGGGGAAAAACTGTTTTTT. The rearrangement links TRBV4-1 to TRBJ1-4, with a weak D call TRBD1 (5 bases). CDR1 is MGHRA and CDR2 is YSYEKL in the germline V gene. V was trimmed by 6 bases and J by 8 bases, leaving 19 bases between them. This CDR3 region has 15 residues.

V and J are TRBV19 and TRBJ1-6; D uncertain. With 5 bases removed from V and 7 bases from J, the gap between germline ends came to 9 bases. The CDR3 runs to 13 residues. The V gene's germline CDR1 is LNHDA and CDR2 SQIVND (reference sequence). CDR3 region: CASSSVSNSPLHF. The CDR3 region has the DNA TGTGCCAGTAGTTCGGTCAGCAATTCACCCCTCCACTTT.

The rearrangement joins TRBV28 to TRBJ2-3; possibly TRBD2 for D (7 bases). The germline gives CDR1 MDHEN, CDR2 SYDVKM. V gave up 10 bases and J gave up 1 base, with 12 bases separating them. There are 13 residues in the CDR3. CDR3 sequence reads: CATKGGGTDTQYF. CDR3 coding DNA: TGTGCCACCAAGGGGGGGGGCACAGATACGCAGTATTTT.

The chain carries TRBV19 and TRBJ2-1, with unresolved D. The CDR3 sequence is 13 residues long. V lost 2 bases to trimming and J lost 7 bases, with 9 bases between them. CDR1 LNHDA and CDR2 SQIVND come from the germline V gene (reference sequence). The CDR3 here is CASSISGRNEQFF. The DNA of the CDR3 is TGTGCCAGTAGTATAAGTGGTAGGAATGAGCAGTTCTTC.

CDR3 sequence: CASTGAGSDEQYF. The CDR3 DNA follows: TGTGCCAGTACGGGGGCGGGATCGGACGAGCAGTACTTC. The V and J genes are TRBV19 and TRBJ2-7, with D possibly being TRBD1 or TRBD2 (6 bases each). With 7 bases removed from V and 5 bases from J, the gap between germline ends came to 15 bases. The CDR3 extends over 13 amino acids. CDR1 is LNHDA and CDR2 is SQIVND in the germline V gene (reference sequence).

This clone was detected a few times. The genes are TRBV28 and TRBJ1-2; D perhaps matches TRBD1 (5 bases). V lost 4 bases, J lost 7 bases, and 19 bases lay in between. The CDR3 contains 15 residues. Germline V gives CDR1 MDHEN, CDR2 SYDVKM. The DNA of the CDR3 is TGTGCCAGCAGTTCACCTGGGGGGAGGGCTTCTGGCTACACCTTC. This encodes CASSSPGGRASGYTF.

The CDR3 DNA is TGTGCTAGTGGTTCACCTCCGGGAGCGGGAGACACCGGGGAGCTGTTTTTT. It translates to CASGSPPGAGDTGELFF. V usage is TRBV12-5 and J usage is TRBJ2-2; the match to TRBD2 covers 8 bases. V was pared by 4 bases and J by 3 bases, with 10 bases of the junction left unmatched. The germline gives CDR1 LGHNT, CDR2 FRNRAP. This CDR3 is built from 17 residues.

The CDR3 protein is CSVVKGTSGVQFF. The CDR3 DNA is TGCAGCGTCGTCAAAGGGACTAGCGGTGTGCAGTTCTTC. The gene calls are TRBV29-1 and TRBJ2-1; 11 nucleotides agree with TRBD2. V shed 6 bases and J 12 bases; nucleotides not matched to a gene: 10. The CDR3 consists of 13 residues. Germline V gene sequence: CDR1 SQVTM, CDR2 ANQGSEA.

The chain links TRBV6-8 to TRBJ1-1, with a possible D match to TRBD1 (6 bases). Germline CDR1 and CDR2: MNHGY and SAAAGT. The CDR3 runs to 14 residues. The V end was cut by 5 bases, the J end by 7 bases, with 17 bases between. CDR3 bases: TGTGCCAGCAGTGACATGGGGGCTGGGATTGAAGCTTTCTTT. It yields the protein CASSDMGAGIEAFF.

This clone turned up a few times. This chain uses TRBV10-3 with TRBJ2-7; 10 bases match TRBD2. Germline V gene data show CDR1 as ENHRY and CDR2 as SYGVKD. The V gene end was trimmed by 1 base and the J gene end by 0 bases; junction bases not matched to a gene: 6. CDR3 length equals 17 residues. CDR3: CAISEFRTSGTSYEQYF. The CDR3 DNA reads as TGTGCCATCAGTGAGTTTCGGACTAGCGGTACCTCCTACGAGCAGTACTTC.

The chain has TRBV6-8 and TRBJ2-2, with TRBD2 matching over 11 bases. The junction had 0 bases not matched to a gene; V was cut back by 2 bases and J by 4 bases. The CDR3 has 15 residues. Germline V CDR1 and CDR2: MNHGY, SAAAGT. The CDR3 spells CASSYGTSGTGELFF. CDR3 sequence (DNA): TGTGCCAGCAGTTACGGGACTAGCGGCACCGGGGAGCTGTTTTTT.

This clone was seen a handful of times. The chain couples TRBV11-3 to TRBJ2-5; TRBD2 agrees at 8 bases. Germline V gives CDR1 SGHNT, CDR2 YENEEA. The CDR3 spans 14 residues. V lost 7 bases and J lost 5; bases outside the gene matches: 9. The CDR3 DNA reads as TGTGCCAGCACCTTCGCAGCGGGAGAGGAGACCCAGTACTTC. It specifies CASTFAAGEETQYF.

This clone came up a few times. The rearrangement joins TRBV18 to TRBJ2-5; 7 bases match TRBD2. This CDR3 comprises 17 residues. The ends lost 2 bases at V and 1 base at J; junction bases unmatched: 10. Germline CDR1 reads KGHSH; CDR2 reads LQKENI. The DNA for the CDR3 is TGTGCCAGCTCACCAACGCTCCCCCTAGCGGCCCAAGAGACCCAGTACTTC. It is translated as CASSPTLPLAAQETQYF.

The chain combines TRBV18 with TRBJ2-5; 13 bases are shared with TRBD2. The germline V gene encodes CDR1 KGHSH and CDR2 LQKENI. V shed 5 bases and J 5 bases; nucleotides not matched to a gene: 5. The CDR3 has 15 residues. The CDR3 sequence: CASSLGLAGTETQYF. The CDR3, as DNA: TGTGCCAGCTCATTGGGACTAGCGGGAACGGAGACCCAGTACTTC.

The gene calls are TRBV18 and TRBJ1-5; D is perhaps TRBD1 (6 bases). CDR1 and CDR2 from the germline V gene are KGHSH and LQKENI. With 2 bases removed from V and 4 bases from J, the gap between germline ends came to 18 bases. The CDR3 length is 17 residues. In DNA form, the CDR3 reads TGTGCCAGCTCACCATTGGGGACACGGGACTATAATCAGCCCCAGCATTTT. Protein sequence: CASSPLGTRDYNQPQHF.

This clone was observed a handful of times. V is TRBV6-8 and J is TRBJ1-1; D call uncertain. Trimming took 2 bases from V and 7 from J, leaving 11 bases between them. CDR3 length: 13 residues. Germline CDR1 MNHGY, CDR2 SAAAGT. The chain's CDR3 is CASSYVAEGEAFF. Written as DNA, the CDR3 is TGTGCCAGCAGTTACGTGGCAGAGGGTGAAGCTTTCTTT.

CDR3 sequence: CASSFWTAATNEKLFF. CDR3 in DNA: TGTGCCAGCAGTTTCTGGACAGCCGCAACTAATGAAAAACTGTTTTTT. The chain is built from TRBV28 and TRBJ1-4; possible D gene TRBD1, 6 bases. V lost 3 bases and J lost 0, with 11 bases in between. CDR3 length equals 16 residues. Germline V lookup: CDR1 MDHEN, CDR2 SYDVKM.

This clone was recorded a few times. The chain couples TRBV30 to TRBJ1-4; D not resolved. V lost 1 base to trimming and J lost 8 bases, with 11 bases between them. Germline loops: CDR1 GTSNPN, CDR2 SVGIG (reference sequence). CDR3 length equals 13 residues. CDR3 nucleotides: TGTGCCTGGAGTGAACTACTCTGGGAAAAACTGTTTTTT. Its protein product is CAWSELLWEKLFF.

This chain uses TRBV11-3 with TRBJ2-3; D might be TRBD2 (6 bases). V was clipped by 4 bases and J by 3 bases, with 11 bases between them. The CDR3 is 14 residues long. The germline CDR1 and CDR2 sequences are SGHNT and YENEEA. The CDR3 region has the DNA TGTGCCAGCAGCTCACCGGGGGAAACAGATACGCAGTATTTT. It encodes CASSSPGETDTQYF.

V gene TRBV19 combines with J gene TRBJ2-1, with a weak D call TRBD1 (5 bases). Trimming removed 7 bases from V and 8 bases from J, with 15 bases in between. Per germline, CDR1 LNHDA and CDR2 SQIVND (reference sequence). The CDR3 sequence is 13 residues long. CDR3 bases: TGTGCCAGTAAGAGGCCAGGGTGGGATGAGCAGTTCTTC. Its protein is CASKRPGWDEQFF.

V is TRBV19 and J is TRBJ2-5, with 9 bases aligning to TRBD1. Per germline, CDR1 LNHDA and CDR2 SQIVND (reference sequence). The length of the CDR3 is 14 residues. The V gene end was trimmed by 2 bases and the J gene end by 4 bases; junction bases not matched to a gene: 2. This chain's CDR3 is CASSINRGRETQYF. The CDR3 nucleotides are TGTGCCAGTAGTATAAACAGGGGGCGAGAGACCCAGTACTTC.

The chain uses TRBV28 and TRBJ2-2; D uncertain. The germline V gene has CDR1 MDHEN and CDR2 SYDVKM. CDR3 length: 12 residues. Between the trimmed V and J ends, which lost 5 bases and 4 bases, there was a span of 5 bases. The CDR3 region has the DNA TGTGCCAGCAGTCAAATCACCGGGGAGCTGTTTTTT. Its protein product is CASSQITGELFF.

This sequence joins TRBV28 and TRBJ2-2, with a possible D match to TRBD2 (5 bases). The V gene lost 6 bases and the J gene lost 3 bases, with 8 bases spanning the gap. Germline CDR1 MDHEN, CDR2 SYDVKM. This CDR3 has 13 amino acids. The CDR3 DNA follows: TGTGCCAGCAGCCGGACTGACACCGGGGAGCTGTTTTTT. This translates into CASSRTDTGELFF.